These 14 T cell receptor beta chains share one sample of origin, sequenced in a study of beta chain features in type 1 diabetes. Study-wide results and caveats: Among all four CD4+ subsets, Type 1 diabetes patients had TCRB CDR3s that were moderately but significantly shorter.

Antigen specificity for these receptors is unknown. The authors reverse transcribed all of the isolated RNA, so sequencing captured expressed TCRB transcripts. Using immunoSEQ multiplex PCR, the repertoire was profiled, and TCRdb retains in-frame clones only, with some absent. The data show 250,000 to 300,000 clones, around 25% seen once. Sequencing was carried out using naive CD4+ T cells from blood. All receptors come from a woman in her twenties or thirties with type 1 diabetes.

The chain combines TRBV9 with TRBJ2-3, with D possibly being TRBD2 (5 bases). This CDR3 region has 16 residues. V dropped 1 base and J dropped 0 bases, with 12 bases sitting between them. CDR1 is SGDLS and CDR2 is YYNGEE in the germline V gene. CDR3 DNA: TGTGCCAGCAGCGTAAATCCTAGCAGAAGCACAGATACGCAGTATTTT. It translates to CASSVNPSRSTDTQYF.

The chain links TRBV29-1 to TRBJ2-1; a possible D gene is TRBD1 (6 bases). Trimming shortened V by 6 bases and J by 9 bases, and 15 bases separated the two germline ends. The CDR3 extends over 12 amino acids. The germline gives CDR1 SQVTM, CDR2 ANQGSEA. The CDR3 bases are TGCAGCGTAGCTTTCAGGGGAGTTGAGCAGTTCTTC. Translated: CSVAFRGVEQFF.

The CDR3, as DNA: TGTGCCAGCTCATTCGGGGCTAAGTCGGGGGTCGGCTATGGCTACACCTTC. The encoded protein is CASSFGAKSGVGYGYTF. The genes are TRBV18 and TRBJ1-2, with D maybe TRBD1 (5 bases). Trimming cost V 5 bases and J 4 bases, with 23 bases left between them. The CDR3 spans 17 residues. Germline-derived CDR1 and CDR2 are KGHSH and LQKENI.

This chain links TRBV30 with TRBJ2-3, with 10 bases fitting TRBD1. Trimming at V came to 2 bases and at J to 12 bases, leaving 8 bases not matched to a gene. Per the germline V gene, CDR1 is GTSNPN and CDR2 is SVGIG (reference sequence). The CDR3 loop spans 13 amino acids. The CDR3 DNA sequence: TGTGCCTGGAGTCGGGACAGGGGCCCCGCCCAGTATTTT. Translated: CAWSRDRGPAQYF.

The J gene is TRBJ2-1, the V gene TRBV9; D is perhaps TRBD2 (5 bases). The V gene's germline CDR1 is SGDLS and CDR2 YYNGEE. V gave up 0 bases and J gave up 7 bases, with 14 bases separating them. The CDR3 is 15 residues long. The CDR3 sequence is CASSVVGSSGNEQFF. CDR3 nucleotides: TGTGCCAGCAGCGTAGTAGGGAGTTCCGGGAATGAGCAGTTCTTC. The whole variable domain, filled in from reference TRBV9 and TRBJ2-1, reads DSGVTQTPKHLITATGQRVTLRCSPRSGDLSVYWYQQSLDQGLQFLIQYYNGEERAKGNILERFSAQQFPDLHSELNLSSLELGDSALYFCASSVVGSSGNEQFFGPGTRLTVL.

The chain uses TRBV9 and TRBJ2-1; 12 bases map to TRBD2. The V gene end was trimmed by 4 bases and the J gene end by 5 bases; junction bases not matched to a gene: 4. Looked up from germline, CDR1 is SGDLS and CDR2 is YYNGEE. The CDR3 runs to 15 residues. CDR3 loop: CASSQTSGSHNEQFF. DNA for the CDR3: TGTGCCAGCAGCCAGACTAGCGGGAGCCACAATGAGCAGTTCTTC.

In this sample, this clone turned up a few times. The J gene is TRBJ1-1, the V gene TRBV4-1; 11 positions agree with TRBD1. The CDR3 consists of 17 residues. J gave up 1 base and V 4 bases, and 8 bases lay outside the gene matches. CDR1 and CDR2 (germline): MGHRA, YSYEKL. The chain's CDR3 is CASSPGQGVRWNTEAFF. The DNA for the CDR3 is TGCGCCAGCAGCCCGGGACAGGGGGTGCGTTGGAACACTGAAGCTTTCTTT.

This clone was found a few times. This chain links TRBV5-1 with TRBJ1-4; 7 bases are shared with TRBD1. The germline V gene encodes CDR1 SGHRS and CDR2 YFSETQ. The CDR3 sequence is 13 residues long. The J segment lost 10 bases and the V segment lost 2 bases, leaving 5 bases of the junction unmatched. Here the CDR3 reads CASSFGTERKLFF. CDR3 DNA sequence: TGCGCCAGCAGCTTCGGGACAGAGAGAAAACTGTTTTTT.

V usage is TRBV6-5 and J usage is TRBJ1-2; 10 bases align to TRBD1. Germline V gene lookup returns CDR1 MNHEY and CDR2 SVGAGI. The CDR3 totals 14 residues. After removal of 0 bases from V and 7 bases from J, the junction contained 2 bases not matched to a gene. The CDR3 nucleotides read TGTGCCAGCAGTTACTCATGGGACAGGGGTGGCTACACCTTC. It codes for CASSYSWDRGGYTF.

The gene calls are TRBV9 and TRBJ1-1; D is perhaps TRBD1 (5 bases). The CDR3 is 13 residues long. CDR1 SGDLS and CDR2 YYNGEE come from the germline V gene. Trimming took off 0 bases at V and 4 bases at J, with 7 bases between the two ends. The CDR3 region has the DNA TGTGCCAGCAGCGTAGGAAGGGGCACTGAAGCTTTCTTT. Translating gives CASSVGRGTEAFF.

Only a few counts were recorded for this clone. The chain uses TRBV7-9 and TRBJ1-1; the D gene is possibly TRBD1 (6 bases). In germline, CDR1 is SEHNR, CDR2 FQNEAQ (reference sequence). V was cut by 3 bases and J by 1 base, with 9 bases left in between. This CDR3 contains 14 residues. The CDR3 DNA sequence: TGTGCCAGCAGCTTCCGGGACACGAACACTGAAGCTTTCTTT. This gives the protein CASSFRDTNTEAFF.

This clone was observed a handful of times. This rearrangement joins TRBV21-1 to TRBJ2-6; TRBD1, the table's D call, lacks a check against the DNA. TRBV21-1 is classified as a pseudogene. The CDR3 loop spans 15 amino acids. The CDR3, as DNA: TGTGCCAGTATACCCACATCATCTGGGGCCAACGTCCTGACTTTC. Translating it yields CASIPTSSGANVLTF.

The chain's CDR3 is CATSRPLASEQFF. Written as DNA, the CDR3 is TGTGCCACCAGCAGACCACTAGCGTCCGAGCAGTTCTTC. The genes are TRBV15 and TRBJ2-1, with 7 bases fitting TRBD2. Looked up from germline, CDR1 is LNHNV and CDR2 is YYDKDF (reference sequence). The junction had 5 bases not matched to a gene; V was cut back by 2 bases and J by 10 bases. The CDR3 length is 13 residues. The variable domain in full, with the rest retrieved from reference TRBV15 and TRBJ2-1, is DAMVIQNPRYQVTQFGKPVTLSCSQTLNHNVMYWYQQKSSQAPKLLFHYYDKDFNNEADTPDNFQSRRPNTSFCFLDIRSPGLGDTAMYLCATSRPLASEQFFGPGTRLTVL.

As concerns this clone: The same CDR3 can be traced to other DNA sequences in this sample. Here the CDR3 reads CASSVGASGYNEQFF. The CDR3 DNA sequence: TGTGCCAGCAGCGTAGGGGCTAGCGGCTACAATGAGCAGTTCTTC. The chain uses TRBV9 and TRBJ2-1; TRBD2 matches 7 bases. CDR3 length: 15 residues. J lost 3 bases, V lost 0 bases, and 3 bases had no gene match. Looked up from germline, CDR1 is SGDLS and CDR2 is YYNGEE.